This T cell receptor beta chain was captured by sequencing in a study of shared clonotypes between healthy human individuals. Study details: Three CD4 naive, three CD4 memory, two CD8 naive and one CD8 memory plate were used per donor. Study results and caveats: Sharing of clonotypes among donors was expected to vary with sequencing depth. Even with large depth, rarefaction showed that sorted-subset sequencing was incomplete.

Researchers ran the assay at a deep level. Data came from immunoSEQ multiplex PCR; TCRdb stores just in-frame clones and leaves some out. The repertoire holds 600,000 to 800,000 clones, with just under 75% as singletons. This clone has just one count. Its antigen is undetermined. Specimen: memory CD4+ T cells sorted from blood. Subset specified: CD45RA-negative fraction. The origin of this receptor is a woman younger than 45 in good health.

For the CDR3, the DNA is TGTGCAAGTCGCTTAGGGCGGCGAGAGCAGTACTTC. It codes for CASRLGRREQYF. V is TRBV12-2 and J is TRBJ2-7; the D segment call TRBD2 is taken from the table without a DNA check. TRBV12-2 is reported as a pseudogene. The CDR3 totals 12 residues.